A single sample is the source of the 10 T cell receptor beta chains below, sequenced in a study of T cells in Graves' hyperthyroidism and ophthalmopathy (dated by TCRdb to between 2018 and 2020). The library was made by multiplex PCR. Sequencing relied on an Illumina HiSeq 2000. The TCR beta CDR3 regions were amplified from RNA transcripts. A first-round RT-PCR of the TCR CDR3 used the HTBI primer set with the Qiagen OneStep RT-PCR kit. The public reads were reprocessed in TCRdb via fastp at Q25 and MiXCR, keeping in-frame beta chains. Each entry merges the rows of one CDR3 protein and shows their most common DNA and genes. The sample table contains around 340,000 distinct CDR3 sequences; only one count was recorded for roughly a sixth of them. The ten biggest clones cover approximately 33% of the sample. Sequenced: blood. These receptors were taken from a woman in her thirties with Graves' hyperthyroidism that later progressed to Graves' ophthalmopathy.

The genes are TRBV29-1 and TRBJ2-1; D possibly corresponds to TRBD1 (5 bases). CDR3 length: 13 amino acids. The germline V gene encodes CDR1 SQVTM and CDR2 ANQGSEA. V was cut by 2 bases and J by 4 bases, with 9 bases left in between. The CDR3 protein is CSVELTDYNEQFF. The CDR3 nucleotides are TGCAGCGTTGAACTGACAGATTACAATGAGCAGTTCTTC.

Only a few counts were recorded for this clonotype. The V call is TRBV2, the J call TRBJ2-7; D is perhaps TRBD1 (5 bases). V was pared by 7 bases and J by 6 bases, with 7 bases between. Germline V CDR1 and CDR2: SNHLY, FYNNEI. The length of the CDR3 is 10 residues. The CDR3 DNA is TGTGCCAGCATTAGGGGCGAGCAGTACTTC. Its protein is CASIRGEQYF.

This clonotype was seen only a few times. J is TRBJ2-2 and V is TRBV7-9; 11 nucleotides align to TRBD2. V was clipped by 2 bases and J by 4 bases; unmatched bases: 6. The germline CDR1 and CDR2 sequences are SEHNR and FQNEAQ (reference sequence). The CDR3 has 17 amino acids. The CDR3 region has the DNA TGTGCCAGCAGCTTACCTACTGGACTAGCGGGCACCGGGGAGCTGTTTTTT. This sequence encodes CASSLPTGLAGTGELFF. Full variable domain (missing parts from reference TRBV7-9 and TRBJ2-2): DTGVSQNPRHKITKRGQNVTFRCDPISEHNRLYWYRQTLGQGPEFLTYFQNEAQLEKSRLLSDRFSAERPKGSFSTLEIQRTEQGDSAMYLCASSLPTGLAGTGELFFGEGSRLTVL.

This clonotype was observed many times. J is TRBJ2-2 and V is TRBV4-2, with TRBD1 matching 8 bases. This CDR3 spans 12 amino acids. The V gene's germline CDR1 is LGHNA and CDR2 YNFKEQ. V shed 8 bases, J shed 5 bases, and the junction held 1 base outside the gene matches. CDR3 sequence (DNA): TGTGCCAGCGACAGGGGAACCGGGGAGCTGTTTTTT. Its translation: CASDRGTGELFF.

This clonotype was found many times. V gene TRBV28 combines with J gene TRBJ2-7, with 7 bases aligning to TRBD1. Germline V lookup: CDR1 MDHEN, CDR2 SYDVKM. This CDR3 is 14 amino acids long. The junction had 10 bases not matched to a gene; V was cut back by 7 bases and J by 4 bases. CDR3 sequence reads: CASKFAGQVYEQYF. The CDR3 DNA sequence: TGTGCCAGCAAATTTGCCGGACAGGTTTACGAGCAGTACTTC.

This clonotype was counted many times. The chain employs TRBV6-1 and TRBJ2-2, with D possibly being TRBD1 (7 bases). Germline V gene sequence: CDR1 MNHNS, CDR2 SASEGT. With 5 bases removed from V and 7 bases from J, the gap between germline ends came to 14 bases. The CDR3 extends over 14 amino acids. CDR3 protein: CASSSNRGGGELFF. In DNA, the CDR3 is TGTGCCAGCAGTTCGAACAGGGGAGGCGGGGAGCTGTTTTTT.

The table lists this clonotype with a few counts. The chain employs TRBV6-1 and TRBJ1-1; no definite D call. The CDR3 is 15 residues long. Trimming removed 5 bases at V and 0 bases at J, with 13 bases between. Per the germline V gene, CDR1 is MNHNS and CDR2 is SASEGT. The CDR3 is CASSSTDGLNTEAFF. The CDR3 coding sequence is TGTGCCAGCAGTTCCACGGACGGGTTGAACACTGAAGCTTTCTTT.

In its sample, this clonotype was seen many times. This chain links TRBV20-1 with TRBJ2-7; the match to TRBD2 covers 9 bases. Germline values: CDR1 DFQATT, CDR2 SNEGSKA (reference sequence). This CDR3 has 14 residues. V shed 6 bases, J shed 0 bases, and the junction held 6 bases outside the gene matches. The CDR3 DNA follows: TGCAGTGCCCCCGGACTAGCGTCCTCCTACGAGCAGTACTTC. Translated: CSAPGLASSYEQYF.

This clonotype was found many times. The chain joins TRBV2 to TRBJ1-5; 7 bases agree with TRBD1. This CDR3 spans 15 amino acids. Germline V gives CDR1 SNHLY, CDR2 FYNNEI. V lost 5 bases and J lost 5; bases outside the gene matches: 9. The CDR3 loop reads CASSYMTGLDQPQHF. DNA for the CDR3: TGTGCCAGCAGTTATATGACAGGGCTCGATCAGCCCCAGCATTTT.

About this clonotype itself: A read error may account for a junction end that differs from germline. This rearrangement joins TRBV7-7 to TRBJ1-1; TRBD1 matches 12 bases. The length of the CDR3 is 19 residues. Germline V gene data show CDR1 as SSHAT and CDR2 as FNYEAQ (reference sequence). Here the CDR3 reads CASSPSPGQGALEATEAFF. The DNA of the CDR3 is TGTGCTAGCAGCCCAAGTCCGGGACAGGGGGCCTTGGAGGCCACTGAAGCTTTCTTT.